Detailed here is one T cell receptor (beta chain). The record originates from a study of blood T cell repertoires in COVID-19. The wider study: Material from acute and convalescent COVID-19 was sourced from the United States, Italy and Spain. Sources were T cells, B-cell-depleted T cells, or PBMCs; the material itself was cDNA or gDNA.

Per the original methods: Nucleated cell counts were estimated from reference gene primer amplification. The method was immunoSEQ multiplex PCR; TCRdb's version includes in-frame clones alone and lacks a portion of them. V and J calls and clone size are as listed in that table; D and trimming were resolved from the DNA. The profile shows a few hundred thousand clones, roughly 87% of them singletons. CDR1 and CDR2 (germline): KGHDR, SFDVKD. The CDR3 extends over 15 amino acids. V lost 8 bases, J lost 7 bases, and 20 bases lay in between. Sequencing was performed on peripheral blood. This receptor was identified in a man between 18 and 29 years old with active or convalescent COVID-19. The J gene is TRBJ2-1, the V gene TRBV24-1; TRBD1 might be the D (7 bases). The CDR3, as DNA: TGTGCCACCAAAAAGATCCAGGGGGGAAAGAATGAGCAGTTCTTC. It encodes CATKKIQGGKNEQFF.